This is a list of T cell receptor beta chains from one sample in a study of CD8 T cells in ankylosing spondylitis. MiXCR, run by TCRdb on the 5' RACE reads, gives a single entry per CDR3 protein. In the table there are 50,000 to 65,000 distinct CDR3 sequences, about 7% of which are singletons. The specimen was blood, either unsorted or a sorted T cell fraction (not recorded which). Source of these receptors: a female donor with ankylosing spondylitis or in good health (not recorded which). Each CDR3 is given with its conserved first and last residue. The order of the fields is J gene, V gene, CDR3 protein.

>TRBJ2-3|TRBV28
CASRFGGRGSTDTQYF
>TRBJ2-2|TRBV7-2
CASRPEASGGELFF
>TRBJ1-2|TRBV29-1
CSARTGGSANYGYTF
>TRBJ2-1|TRBV5-1
CASSTGGGSSYNEQFF
>TRBJ1-1|TRBV5-5
CASSLEGARNTEAFF
>TRBJ2-7|TRBV7-2
CASSSRPGLASEQYF
>TRBJ2-1|TRBV20-1
CSARALAGVYNEQFF
>TRBJ1-4|TRBV11-2
CASSLGTGTGDEKLFF
>TRBJ2-5|TRBV12-3/TRBV12-4
CASSFTSGGPETQYF
>TRBJ1-1|TRBV5-1
CASSLGQGGVFNTEAFF
>TRBJ2-1|TRBV6-2/TRBV6-3
CASRKDSSSYNEQFF
>TRBJ2-1|TRBV5-1
CASSLGTISYNEQFF
>TRBJ1-1|TRBV4-1
CASSHRQVSGAEAFF
>TRBJ2-1|TRBV24-1
CATSDRDTLYNEQFF
>TRBJ2-1|TRBV7-8
CASSRRLAGNIYNEQFF
>TRBJ2-5|TRBV28
CASSSLDRGLRRETQYF
>TRBJ2-2|TRBV10-3
CAISESRGRNTGELFF
>TRBJ2-5|TRBV4-1
CASSQFQGLGQETQYF
>TRBJ1-3|TRBV20-1
CSARDRGGTGNTIYF
>TRBJ1-1|TRBV28
CASSLNYNSEAFF
>TRBJ1-5|TRBV7-2
CASSLLLYGNQPQHF
>TRBJ1-3|TRBV19
CASSNPLVGLTGNTIYF
>TRBJ2-2|TRBV5-1
CASSLAQNTGELFF
>TRBJ2-2|TRBV29-1
CSVEVGTGELFF
>TRBJ2-5|TRBV29-1
CSVRRTETQETQYF
>TRBJ1-3|TRBV12-3/TRBV12-4
CASRGGWSGNTIYF
>TRBJ2-1|TRBV10-1
CASSPNQGEQFF
>TRBJ1-1|TRBV9
CASSVAGTEAFF
>TRBJ1-2|TRBV20-1
CSARGTTDRIYGYTF
>TRBJ2-1|TRBV5-6
CASSLGAPARYNEQFF
>TRBJ2-1|TRBV7-2
CASSTRQGYNEQFF
>TRBJ1-2|TRBV7-9
CASSGDRVGYGYTF
>TRBJ2-5|TRBV5-4
CASSLDLAGVGQETQYF
>TRBJ2-1|TRBV9
CASSVGGSSSYNEQFF
>TRBJ1-2|TRBV3-1
CASSQSNYGYTF
>TRBJ2-3|TRBV28
CASSPAGAQGDTQYF
>TRBJ2-1|TRBV20-1
CSARASQGGLYNEQFF
>TRBJ2-1|TRBV9
CASTVGTSGGPNEQFF